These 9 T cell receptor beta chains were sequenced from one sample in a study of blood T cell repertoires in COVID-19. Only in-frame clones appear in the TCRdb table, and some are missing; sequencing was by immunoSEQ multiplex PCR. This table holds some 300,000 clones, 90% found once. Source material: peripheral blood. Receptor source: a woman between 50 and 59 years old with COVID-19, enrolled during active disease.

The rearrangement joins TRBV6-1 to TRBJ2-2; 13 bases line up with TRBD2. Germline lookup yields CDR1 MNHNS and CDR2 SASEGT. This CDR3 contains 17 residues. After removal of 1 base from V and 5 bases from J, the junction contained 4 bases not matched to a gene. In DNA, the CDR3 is TGTGCCAGCAGTGAAGGGGGACTAGCGGGAACAACCGGGGAGCTGTTTTTT. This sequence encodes CASSEGGLAGTTGELFF.

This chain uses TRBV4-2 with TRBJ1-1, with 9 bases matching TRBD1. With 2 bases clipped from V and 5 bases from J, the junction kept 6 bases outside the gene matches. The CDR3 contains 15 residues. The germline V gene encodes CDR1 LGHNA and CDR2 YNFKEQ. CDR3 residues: CASSQSGTGRTEAFF. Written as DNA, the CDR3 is TGTGCCAGCAGCCAATCCGGGACAGGGAGGACTGAAGCTTTCTTT.

The CDR3 loop is CASRSEDRNNSPLHF. The CDR3 DNA follows: TGTGCCAGCAGAAGCGAGGACAGAAATAATTCACCCCTCCACTTT. V gene TRBV6-5 combines with J gene TRBJ1-6, with TRBD1 as a possible D gene (6 bases). CDR1 is MNHEY and CDR2 is SVGAGI in the germline V gene. CDR3 size: 15 residues. V was trimmed by 6 bases and J by 5 bases, leaving 14 bases between them.

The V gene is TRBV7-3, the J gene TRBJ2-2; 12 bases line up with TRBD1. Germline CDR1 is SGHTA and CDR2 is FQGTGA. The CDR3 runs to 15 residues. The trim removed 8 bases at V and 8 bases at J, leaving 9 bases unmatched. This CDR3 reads CASEPGQGASGELFF. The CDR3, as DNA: TGTGCCAGCGAGCCGGGACAGGGGGCGTCGGGGGAGCTGTTTTTT.

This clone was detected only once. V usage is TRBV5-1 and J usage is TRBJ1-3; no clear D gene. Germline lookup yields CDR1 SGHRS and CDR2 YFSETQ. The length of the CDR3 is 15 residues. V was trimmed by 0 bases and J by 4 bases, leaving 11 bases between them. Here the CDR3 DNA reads TGCGCCAGCAGCTTGGGGTCGGGGAGGGGAAACACCATATATTTT. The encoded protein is CASSLGSGRGNTIYF.

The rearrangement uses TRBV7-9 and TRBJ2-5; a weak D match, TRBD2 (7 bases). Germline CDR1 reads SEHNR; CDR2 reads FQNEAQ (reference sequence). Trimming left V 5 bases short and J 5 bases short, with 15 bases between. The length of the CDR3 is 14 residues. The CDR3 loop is CASSLDRGAETQYF. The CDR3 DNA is TGTGCCAGCAGCCTGGACCGGGGGGCGGAGACCCAGTACTTC.

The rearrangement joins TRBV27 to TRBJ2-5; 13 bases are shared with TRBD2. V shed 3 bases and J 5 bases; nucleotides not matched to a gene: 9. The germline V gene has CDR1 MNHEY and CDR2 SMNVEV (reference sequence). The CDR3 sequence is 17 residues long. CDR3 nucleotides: TGTGCCAGCAGTTTCGGTGGACTAGCGGGAGCACCTGAGACCCAGTACTTC. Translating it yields CASSFGGLAGAPETQYF.

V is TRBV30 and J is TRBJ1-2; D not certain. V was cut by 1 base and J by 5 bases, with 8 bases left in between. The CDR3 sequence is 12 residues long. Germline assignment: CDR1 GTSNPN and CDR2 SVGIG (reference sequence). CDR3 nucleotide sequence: TGTGCCTGGAGTGCTTCTTCTTATGGCTACACCTTC. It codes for CAWSASSYGYTF.

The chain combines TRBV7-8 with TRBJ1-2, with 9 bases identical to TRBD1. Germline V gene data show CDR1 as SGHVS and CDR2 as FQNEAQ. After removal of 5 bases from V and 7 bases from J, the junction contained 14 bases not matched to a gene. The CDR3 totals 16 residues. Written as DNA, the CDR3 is TGTGCCAGCAGCCCTCCCCGGACAGGGGCCGAAGGTGGCTACACCTTC. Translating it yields CASSPPRTGAEGGYTF.